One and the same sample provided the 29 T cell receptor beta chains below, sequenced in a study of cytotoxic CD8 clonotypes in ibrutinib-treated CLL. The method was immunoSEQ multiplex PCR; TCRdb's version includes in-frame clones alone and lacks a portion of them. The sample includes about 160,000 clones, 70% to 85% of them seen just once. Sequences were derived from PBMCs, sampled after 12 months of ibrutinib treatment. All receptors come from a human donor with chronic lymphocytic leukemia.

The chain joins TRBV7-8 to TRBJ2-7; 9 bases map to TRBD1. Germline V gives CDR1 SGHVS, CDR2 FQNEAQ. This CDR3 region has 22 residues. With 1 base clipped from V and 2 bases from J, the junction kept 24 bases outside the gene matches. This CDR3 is CASSLVVRLLRQGVGRTYEQYF. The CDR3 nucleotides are TGTGCCAGCAGCTTAGTTGTTCGGCTATTAAGACAGGGGGTTGGGCGGACCTACGAGCAGTACTTC. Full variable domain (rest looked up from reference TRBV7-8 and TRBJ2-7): GAGVSQSPRYKVAKRGQDVALRCDPISGHVSLFWYQQALGQGPEFLTYFQNEAQLDKSGLPSDRFFAERPEGSVSTLKIQRTQQEDSAVYLCASSLVVRLLRQGVGRTYEQYFGPGTRLTVT.

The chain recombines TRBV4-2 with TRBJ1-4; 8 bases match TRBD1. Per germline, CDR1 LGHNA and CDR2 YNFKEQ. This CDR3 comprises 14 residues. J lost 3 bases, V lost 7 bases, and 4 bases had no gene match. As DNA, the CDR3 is TGTGCCAGCACCCCACAGGGGGCTAATGAAAAACTGTTTTTT. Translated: CASTPQGANEKLFF.

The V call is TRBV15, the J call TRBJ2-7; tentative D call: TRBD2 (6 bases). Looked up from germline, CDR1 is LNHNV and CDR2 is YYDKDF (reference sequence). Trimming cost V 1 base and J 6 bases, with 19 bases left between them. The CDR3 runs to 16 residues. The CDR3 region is CATSRGGGSRFGEQYF. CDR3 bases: TGTGCCACCAGCAGAGGTGGGGGGAGTCGTTTCGGCGAGCAGTACTTC.

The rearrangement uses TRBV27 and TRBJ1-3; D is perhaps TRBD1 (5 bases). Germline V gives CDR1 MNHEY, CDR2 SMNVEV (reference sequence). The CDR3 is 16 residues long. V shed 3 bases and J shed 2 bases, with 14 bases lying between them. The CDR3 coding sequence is TGTGCCAGCAGTTTGAAGGGGACCGGAGCTGGAAACACCATATATTTT. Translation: CASSLKGTGAGNTIYF.

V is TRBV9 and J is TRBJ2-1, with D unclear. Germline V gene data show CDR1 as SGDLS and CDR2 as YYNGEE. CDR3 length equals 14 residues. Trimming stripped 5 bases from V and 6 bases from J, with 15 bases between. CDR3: CASRPTGLSNEQFF. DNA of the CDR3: TGTGCCAGCAGACCGACGGGCTTGTCCAATGAGCAGTTCTTC.

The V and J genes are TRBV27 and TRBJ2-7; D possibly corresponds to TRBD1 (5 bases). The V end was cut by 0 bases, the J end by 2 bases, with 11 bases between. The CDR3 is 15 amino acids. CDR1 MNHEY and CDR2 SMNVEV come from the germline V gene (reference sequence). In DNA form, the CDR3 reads TGTGCCAGCAGTTTATCGCCCCAGGGAACCTACGAGCAGTACTTC. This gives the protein CASSLSPQGTYEQYF.

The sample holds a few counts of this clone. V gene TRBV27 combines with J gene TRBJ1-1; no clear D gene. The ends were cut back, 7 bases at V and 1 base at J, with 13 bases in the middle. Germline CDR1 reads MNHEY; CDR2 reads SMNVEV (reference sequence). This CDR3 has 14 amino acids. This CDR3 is CASTQWDQNTEAFF. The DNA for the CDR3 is TGTGCCAGCACCCAGTGGGATCAGAACACTGAAGCTTTCTTT.

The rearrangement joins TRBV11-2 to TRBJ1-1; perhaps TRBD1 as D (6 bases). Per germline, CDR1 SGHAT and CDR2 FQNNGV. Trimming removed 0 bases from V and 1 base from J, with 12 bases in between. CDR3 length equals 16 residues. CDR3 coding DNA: TGTGCCAGCAGCTTAGATCCTAGGACAGAGAACACTGAAGCTTTCTTT. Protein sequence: CASSLDPRTENTEAFF.

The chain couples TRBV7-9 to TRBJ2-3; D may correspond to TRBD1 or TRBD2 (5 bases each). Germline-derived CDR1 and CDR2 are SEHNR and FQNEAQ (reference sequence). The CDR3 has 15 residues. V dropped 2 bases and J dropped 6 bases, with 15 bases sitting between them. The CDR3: CASSLMDGALDTQYF. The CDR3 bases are TGTGCCAGCAGCTTAATGGACGGGGCTTTGGATACGCAGTATTTT. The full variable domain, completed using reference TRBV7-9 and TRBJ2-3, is DTGVSQNPRHKITKRGQNVTFRCDPISEHNRLYWYRQTLGQGPEFLTYFQNEAQLEKSRLLSDRFSAERPKGSFSTLEIQRTEQGDSAMYLCASSLMDGALDTQYFGPGTRLTVL.

This chain's CDR3 is CASRAPGRDQPQHF. CDR3 nucleotide sequence: TGTGCCAGCAGGGCACCAGGGAGGGATCAGCCCCAGCATTTT. The chain couples TRBV6-6 to TRBJ1-5; weak D call: TRBD1 (5 bases). The germline V gene has CDR1 MNHNY and CDR2 SVGAGI (reference sequence). Trimming stripped 6 bases from V and 5 bases from J, with 14 bases between. The CDR3 loop spans 14 amino acids.

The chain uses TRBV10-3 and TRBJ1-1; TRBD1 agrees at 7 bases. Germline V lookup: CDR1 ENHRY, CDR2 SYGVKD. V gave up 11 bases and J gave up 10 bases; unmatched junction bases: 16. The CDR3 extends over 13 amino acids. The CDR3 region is CASRELTGERAFF. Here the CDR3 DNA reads TGTGCCTCCCGGGAGTTAACAGGGGAGAGAGCTTTCTTT.

CDR3: CASSGTGPVYNEQFF. DNA of the CDR3: TGTGCCAGCAGCGGGACAGGGCCCGTCTACAATGAGCAGTTCTTC. This rearrangement joins TRBV25-1 to TRBJ2-1; 9 nucleotides agree with TRBD1. After removal of 6 bases from V and 3 bases from J, the junction contained 6 bases not matched to a gene. From germline, CDR1 is MGHDK and CDR2 SYGVNS. The CDR3 has 15 residues.

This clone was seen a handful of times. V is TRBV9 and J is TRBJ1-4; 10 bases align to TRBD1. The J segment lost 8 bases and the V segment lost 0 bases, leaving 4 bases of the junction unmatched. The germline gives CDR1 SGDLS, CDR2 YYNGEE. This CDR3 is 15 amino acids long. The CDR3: CASSVGKGQGEKLFF. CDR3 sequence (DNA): TGTGCCAGCAGCGTAGGGAAGGGACAGGGGGAAAAACTGTTTTTT.

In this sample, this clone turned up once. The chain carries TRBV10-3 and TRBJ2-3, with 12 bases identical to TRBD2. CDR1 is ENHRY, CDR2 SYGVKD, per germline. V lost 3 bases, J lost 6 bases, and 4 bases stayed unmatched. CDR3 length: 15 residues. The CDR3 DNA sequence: TGTGCCATCAGTGATCCCACTAGCGGGGGGGATACGCAGTATTTT. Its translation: CAISDPTSGGDTQYF.

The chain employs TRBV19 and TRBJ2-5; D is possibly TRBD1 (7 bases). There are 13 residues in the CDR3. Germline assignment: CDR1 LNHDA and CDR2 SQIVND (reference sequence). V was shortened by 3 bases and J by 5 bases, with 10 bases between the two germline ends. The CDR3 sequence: CASSMTGRETQYF. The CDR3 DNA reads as TGTGCCAGTAGTATGACAGGGAGGGAGACCCAGTACTTC.

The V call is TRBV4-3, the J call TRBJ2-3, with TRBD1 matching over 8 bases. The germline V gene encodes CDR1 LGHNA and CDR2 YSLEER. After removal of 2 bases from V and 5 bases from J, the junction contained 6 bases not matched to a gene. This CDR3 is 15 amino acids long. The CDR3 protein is CASSQMDRAGDTQYF. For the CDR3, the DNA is TGCGCCAGCAGCCAAATGGACAGGGCGGGAGATACGCAGTATTTT.

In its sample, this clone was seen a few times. The CDR3 reads CASSDMSASEQYF. The CDR3 nucleotides read TGTGCCAGTAGTGACATGTCGGCGAGCGAGCAGTACTTC. The V call is TRBV19, the J call TRBJ2-7; D is unclear. Germline V gene lookup returns CDR1 LNHDA and CDR2 SQIVND (reference sequence). Trimming took 5 bases from V and 6 from J, leaving 14 bases between them. The CDR3 is 13 residues long.

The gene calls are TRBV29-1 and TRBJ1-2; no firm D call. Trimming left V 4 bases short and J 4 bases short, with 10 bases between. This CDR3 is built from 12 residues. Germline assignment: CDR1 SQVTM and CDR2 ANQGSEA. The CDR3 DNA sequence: TGCAGCGTTGCACGCGGAGTCTATGGCTACACCTTC. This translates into CSVARGVYGYTF. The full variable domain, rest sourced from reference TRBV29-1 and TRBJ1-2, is SAVISQKPSRDICQRGTSLTIQCQVDSQVTMMFWYRQQPGQSLTLIATANQGSEATYESGFVIDKFPISRPNLTFSTLTVSNMSPEDSSIYLCSVARGVYGYTFGSGTRLTVV.

CDR3 amino acids: CASSRSGQSYNSPLHF. In nucleotides, the CDR3 is TGTGCCAGCAGCCGAAGCGGACAGTCCTATAATTCACCCCTCCACTTT. This chain uses TRBV7-2 with TRBJ1-6; D might be TRBD1 (6 bases). V was clipped by 5 bases and J by 1 base, with 12 bases between them. Germline V gene sequence: CDR1 SGHTA, CDR2 FQGNSA. This CDR3 is 16 amino acids long.

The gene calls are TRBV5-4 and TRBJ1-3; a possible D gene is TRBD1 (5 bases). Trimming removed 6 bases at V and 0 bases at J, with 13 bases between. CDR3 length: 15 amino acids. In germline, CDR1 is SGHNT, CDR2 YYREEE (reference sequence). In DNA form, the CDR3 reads TGTGCCAGCATGGTCGGAGGGGACTCTGGAAACACCATATATTTT. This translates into CASMVGGDSGNTIYF.

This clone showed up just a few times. Here the CDR3 DNA reads TGTGCCAGCAGGCTAGCGGCGAGGGGGGGCATGGATACGCAGTATTTT. This codes for CASRLAARGGMDTQYF. V usage is TRBV5-4 and J usage is TRBJ2-3; weak D call: TRBD2 (7 bases). Germline V gives CDR1 SGHNT, CDR2 YYREEE (reference sequence). The CDR3 length is 16 residues. Trimming removed 5 bases from V and 6 bases from J, with 22 bases in between.

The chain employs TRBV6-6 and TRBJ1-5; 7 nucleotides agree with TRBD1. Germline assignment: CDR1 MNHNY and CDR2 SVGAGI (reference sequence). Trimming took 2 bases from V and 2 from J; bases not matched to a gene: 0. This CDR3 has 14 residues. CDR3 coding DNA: TGTGCCAGCAGTTACCAGGGGGGCAATCAGCCCCAGCATTTT. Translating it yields CASSYQGGNQPQHF.

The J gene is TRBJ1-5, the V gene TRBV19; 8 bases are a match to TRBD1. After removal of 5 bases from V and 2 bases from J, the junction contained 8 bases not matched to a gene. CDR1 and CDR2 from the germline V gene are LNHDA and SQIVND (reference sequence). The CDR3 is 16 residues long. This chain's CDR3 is CASSAQGDRGNQPQHF. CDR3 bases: TGTGCCAGTAGTGCACAGGGGGATCGCGGCAATCAGCCCCAGCATTTT. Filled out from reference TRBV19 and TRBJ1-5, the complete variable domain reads DGGITQSPKYLFRKEGQNVTLSCEQNLNHDAMYWYRQDPGQGLRLIYYSQIVNDFQKGDIAEGYSVSREKKESFPLTVTSAQKNPTAFYLCASSAQGDRGNQPQHFGDGTRLSIL.

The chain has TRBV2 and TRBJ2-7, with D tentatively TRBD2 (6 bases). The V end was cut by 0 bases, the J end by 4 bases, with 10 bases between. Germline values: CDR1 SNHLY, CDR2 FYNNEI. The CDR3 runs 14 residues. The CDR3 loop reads CASSEARGGYEQYF. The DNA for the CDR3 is TGTGCCAGCAGTGAAGCGCGGGGCGGGTACGAGCAGTACTTC.

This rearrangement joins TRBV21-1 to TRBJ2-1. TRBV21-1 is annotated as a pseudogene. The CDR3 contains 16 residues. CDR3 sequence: CASSKAGVVASHEQFF. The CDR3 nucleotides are TGTGCCAGCAGCAAAGCGGGGGTCGTCGCTTCCCATGAGCAGTTCTTC.

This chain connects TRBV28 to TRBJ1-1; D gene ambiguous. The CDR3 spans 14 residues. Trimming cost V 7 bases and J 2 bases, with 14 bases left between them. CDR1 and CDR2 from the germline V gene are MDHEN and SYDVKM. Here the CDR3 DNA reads TGTGCCAGCACCCCGGGGTACAGCAACACTGAAGCTTTCTTT. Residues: CASTPGYSNTEAFF.

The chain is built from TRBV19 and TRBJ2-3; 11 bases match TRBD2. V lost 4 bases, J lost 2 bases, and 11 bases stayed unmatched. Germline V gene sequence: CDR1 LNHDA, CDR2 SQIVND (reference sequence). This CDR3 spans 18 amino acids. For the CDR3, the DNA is TGTGCCAGTAGTACCACGCAAACTAGCGGGAGTTTCACAGATACGCAGTATTTT. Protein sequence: CASSTTQTSGSFTDTQYF. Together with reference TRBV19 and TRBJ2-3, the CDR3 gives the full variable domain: DGGITQSPKYLFRKEGQNVTLSCEQNLNHDAMYWYRQDPGQGLRLIYYSQIVNDFQKGDIAEGYSVSREKKESFPLTVTSAQKNPTAFYLCASSTTQTSGSFTDTQYFGPGTRLTVL.

CDR3 nucleotides: TGTGCCAGCAGCAAAAAGGCCTTGCCGAACACTGAAGCTTTCTTT. It yields the protein CASSKKALPNTEAFF. This rearrangement joins TRBV21-1 to TRBJ1-1. TRBV21-1 is a recognized pseudogene. The CDR3 consists of 15 residues.

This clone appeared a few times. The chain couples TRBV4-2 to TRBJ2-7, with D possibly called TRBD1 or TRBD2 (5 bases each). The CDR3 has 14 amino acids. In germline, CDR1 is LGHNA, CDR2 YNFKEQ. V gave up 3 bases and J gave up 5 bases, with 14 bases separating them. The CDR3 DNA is TGTGCCAGCAGCCAGGGAACCGGGGCCCACGAGCAGTACTTC. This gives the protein CASSQGTGAHEQYF.